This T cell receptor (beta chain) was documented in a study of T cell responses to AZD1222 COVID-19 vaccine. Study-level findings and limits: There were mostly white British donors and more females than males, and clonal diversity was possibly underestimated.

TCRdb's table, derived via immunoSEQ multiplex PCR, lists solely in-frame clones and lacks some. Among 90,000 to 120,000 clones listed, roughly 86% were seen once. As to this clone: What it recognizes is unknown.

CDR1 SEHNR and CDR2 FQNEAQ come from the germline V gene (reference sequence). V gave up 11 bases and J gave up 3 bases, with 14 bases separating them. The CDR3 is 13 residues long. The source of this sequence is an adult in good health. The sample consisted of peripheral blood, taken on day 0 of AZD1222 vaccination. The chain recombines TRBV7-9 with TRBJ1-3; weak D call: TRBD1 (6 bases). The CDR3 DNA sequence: TGTGCCGCGCGGGGGGCTAGTGGAAACACCATATATTTT. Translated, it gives CAARGASGNTIYF.